This T cell receptor beta chain was recorded in a study of T cells after yellow fever vaccination. There are 16 residues in the CDR3. Trimming removed 0 bases at V and 4 bases at J, with 14 bases between. Germline lookup yields CDR1 SGHKS and CDR2 YYEKEE (reference sequence). This clonotype was seen many times. Via MiXCR, TCRdb re-called the 5' RACE reads, giving one row per CDR3 protein. This table holds over 100,000 distinct CDR3 sequences, approximately 8.4% found once. The TCR originated in a man aged 25 to 40 who received the YFV17D yellow fever vaccine. This sequence joins TRBV5-5 and TRBJ2-1; perhaps TRBD2 as D (6 bases). The source material was CD8+ T cells sorted from PBMCs, sampled 45 days after the yellow fever booster vaccination. The CDR3 is CASSLVGGGSYNEQFF. The CDR3 DNA sequence: TGTGCCAGCAGCTTGGTTGGGGGAGGCTCGTACAATGAGCAGTTCTTC.